Listed below are T cell receptor beta chains from one sample, sequenced in a study of CD8 T cells in ankylosing spondylitis. One entry per CDR3 protein results from TCRdb running MiXCR on the 5' RACE reads. The sample holds approximately 300,000 distinct CDR3 sequences, less than 25% seen once. The specimen sequenced was blood, either unsorted or a sorted T cell fraction (not recorded which). These receptors came from a female donor with ankylosing spondylitis or in good health (not recorded which). CDR3s include the opening cysteine and the closing phenylalanine or tryptophan. Each record gives: J gene, V gene, D gene, clone size, CDR3 protein, CDR3 DNA. A D gene is named only where the DNA matches it firmly. Clone size is given for some rows only: seen once, a few or many times, or a class if the clone is expanded.

>TRBJ2-1|TRBV6-2/TRBV6-3|TRBD1|-
CASSHRDRRYNEQFF
TGTGCCAGCAGTCACCGGGACAGAAGATACAATGAGCAGTTCTTC
>TRBJ1-5|TRBV24-1|-|-
CATSGPGSNQPQHF
TGTGCCACCAGTGGGCCAGGGAGCAATCAGCCCCAGCATTTT
>TRBJ1-2|TRBV25-1|TRBD1|few
CASSGTGLYGYTF
TGTGCCAGCAGTGGGACAGGTCTCTATGGCTACACCTTC
>TRBJ2-7|TRBV20-1|TRBD1|many
CSRQGIYEQYF
TGCAGCCGACAGGGAATCTACGAGCAGTACTTC
>TRBJ2-2|TRBV6-2/TRBV6-3|-|-
CASGLRTAELFF
TGTGCCAGCGGCCTCAGGACCGCGGAGCTGTTTTTT
>TRBJ2-3|TRBV6-1|TRBD2|few
CASRREGVTDTQYF
TGTGCCAGCAGAAGGGAGGGAGTCACAGATACGCAGTATTTT
>TRBJ2-3|TRBV12-3/TRBV12-4|TRBD1|-
CASSLGTGRGSTDTQYF
TGTGCCAGCAGTTTGGGGACAGGGCGAGGCAGCACAGATACGCAGTATTTT
>TRBJ2-1|TRBV5-5|-|few
CASSRSGLYNEQFF
TGTGCCAGCAGCCGCAGCGGGCTCTACAATGAGCAGTTCTTC
>TRBJ2-5|TRBV20-1|-|many
CSAILASQTQYF
TGCAGTGCTATACTAGCTTCCCAGACCCAGTACTTC
>TRBJ1-1|TRBV12-3/TRBV12-4|-|many
CASSLLNTEAFF
TGTGCCAGCAGTTTACTGAACACTGAAGCTTTCTTT
>TRBJ2-1|TRBV3-1|TRBD2|many
CASSRSGSSYNEQFF
TGTGCCAGCAGCCGTAGCGGGAGCTCCTACAATGAGCAGTTCTTC
>TRBJ1-1|TRBV23-1|-|few
CASSQGLNTEAFF
TGCGCCAGCAGTCAAGGGCTGAACACTGAAGCTTTCTTT
>TRBJ2-5|TRBV5-1|-|-
CASSLAGDLTLIQETQYF
TGCGCCAGCAGCTTGGCCGGAGATCTAACACTCATCCAAGAGACCCAGTACTTC
>TRBJ1-2|TRBV20-1|-|many
CSARDVLYGYTF
TGCAGTGCTCGGGACGTACTGTATGGCTACACCTTC
>TRBJ2-7|TRBV5-1|-|many
CASSPAGTNSYEQYF
TGCGCCAGCAGCCCTGCCGGGACCAACTCCTACGAGCAGTACTTC
>TRBJ2-7|TRBV6-2/TRBV6-3|-|few
CAGWGENEQYF
TGTGCCGGATGGGGGGAGAACGAGCAGTACTTC
>TRBJ2-7|TRBV2|TRBD1|-
CAGGGTGSSYEQYF
TGTGCCGGCGGCGGGACAGGGAGCTCCTACGAGCAGTACTTC
>TRBJ2-1|TRBV25-1|-|-
CASSEHDLYNEQFF
TGTGCCAGCAGTGAACACGACCTATACAATGAGCAGTTCTTC
>TRBJ2-1|TRBV4-3|TRBD1|-
CASSQLGQALFF
TGCGCCAGCAGCCAACTTGGACAGGCGCTGTTCTTC
>TRBJ2-1|TRBV20-1|-|-
CSVTLLEYEQFF
TGCAGTGTAACACTTCTGGAGTATGAGCAGTTCTTC
>TRBJ1-2|TRBV27|-|-
CASSLSGVPSGYTF
TGTGCCAGCTCCTTGTCGGGGGTTCCTTCTGGCTACACCTTC
>TRBJ2-1|TRBV6-4|-|-
CASSGISRTGDNEQFF
TGTGCCAGCAGCGGAATTTCGAGGACCGGCGACAATGAGCAGTTCTTC
>TRBJ2-5|TRBV20-1|-|few
CSARDARGLEETQYF
TGCAGTGCTAGAGATGCAAGGGGTTTAGAGGAGACCCAGTACTTC
>TRBJ2-5|TRBV3-1|TRBD2|-
CASSQPRASGQETQYF
TGTGCCAGCAGCCAACCCAGGGCTAGCGGACAAGAGACCCAGTACTTC
>TRBJ2-3|TRBV7-9|-|few
CASSFEGDTDTQYF
TGTGCCAGCAGCTTCGAGGGGGACACAGATACGCAGTATTTT
>TRBJ1-5|TRBV12-3/TRBV12-4|-|many
CASSKREGQPQHF
TGTGCCAGCAGTAAACGTGAGGGGCAGCCCCAGCATTTT
>TRBJ2-1|TRBV25-1|TRBD2|few
CASSEALAGVNEQFF
TGTGCCAGCAGTGAGGCACTAGCGGGAGTAAATGAGCAGTTCTTC
>TRBJ1-1|TRBV21-1|-|few
CASSQAGARTEAFF
TGTGCCAGCAGCCAAGCCGGGGCTCGTACTGAAGCTTTCTTT
>TRBJ2-2|TRBV20-1|-|few
CSARPSSSSGNTGELFF
TGCAGTGCTAGACCTTCCTCTAGTTCAGGCAACACCGGGGAGCTGTTTTTT
>TRBJ2-6|TRBV12-3/TRBV12-4|-|-
CASSLGTGANVLTF
TGTGCCAGCAGTTTAGGTACTGGGGCCAACGTCCTGACTTTC
>TRBJ1-2|TRBV14|-|few
CASSLWNYGYTF
TGTGCCAGCAGCTTGTGGAACTATGGCTACACCTTC
>TRBJ1-6|TRBV27|-|few
CASSLPRPGANSPLHF
TGTGCCAGCAGTTTACCCAGACCGGGGGCGAATTCACCCCTCCACTTT
>TRBJ2-2|TRBV18|-|few
CASSPPPPGELFF
TGTGCCAGCTCACCACCCCCACCCGGGGAGCTGTTTTTT
>TRBJ2-1|TRBV20-1|TRBD2|-
CSAPLAPSYNEQFF
TGCAGTGCTCCACTAGCGCCTTCCTACAATGAGCAGTTCTTC
>TRBJ2-1|TRBV20-1|-|many
CSARASTYNEQFF
TGCAGTGCTAGGGCCAGCACCTACAATGAGCAGTTCTTC
>TRBJ2-1|TRBV7-2|-|few
CASSLGAGLTYNEQFF
TGTGCCAGCAGCTTAGGTGCGGGGTTGACGTACAATGAGCAGTTCTTC
>TRBJ2-7|TRBV24-1|-|-
CATSVTGYEQYF
TGTGCCACCAGTGTAACGGGCTACGAGCAGTACTTC
>TRBJ1-1|TRBV12-5|-|many
CASGLVPGGTEAFF
TGTGCTAGTGGTTTGGTTCCGGGCGGCACTGAAGCTTTCTTT
>TRBJ2-3|TRBV2|-|-
CANSTRPTDTQYF
TGTGCCAACTCGACTCGCCCCACAGATACGCAGTATTTT
>TRBJ1-5|TRBV6-2/TRBV6-3|-|few
CASSLVRIQPQHF
TGTGCCAGCAGTTTAGTTCGAATCCAACCCCAGCATTTT
>TRBJ2-1|TRBV7-2|-|-
CASSLEWASRNETFF
TGTGCCAGCAGCTTAGAGTGGGCTAGTCGCAATGAGACGTTCTTC
>TRBJ2-1|TRBV15|TRBD2|-
CATSRVAAGTEQFF
TGTGCCACCAGCAGAGTCGCAGCGGGGACTGAGCAGTTCTTC
>TRBJ2-3|TRBV5-5|-|few
CASSLSRPRGTDTQYF
TGTGCCAGCAGCTTGAGTCGCCCTCGCGGCACAGATACGCAGTATTTT
>TRBJ2-7|TRBV20-1|-|-
CSAPGRRFYEQYF
TGCAGTGCGCCGGGACGGAGATTCTACGAGCAGTACTTC
>TRBJ1-5|TRBV12-3/TRBV12-4|-|few
CASSLSSRASNQPQHF
TGTGCCAGCAGTTTATCGTCCAGGGCTTCCAATCAGCCCCAGCATTTT
>TRBJ2-7|TRBV19|TRBD1|-
CASRTAGTGKVSEQYF
TGTGCCAGCCGAACCGCTGGGACAGGGAAGGTCTCCGAGCAGTACTTC
>TRBJ2-3|TRBV7-9|TRBD2|-
CASSVSGWTSTTDTQYF
TGTGCCAGCAGCGTTAGCGGGTGGACCTCTACCACAGATACGCAGTATTTT
>TRBJ2-7|TRBV13|-|-
CASSSPGPAYEQYF
TGTGCCAGCAGCTCCCCCGGTCCTGCCTACGAGCAGTACTTC
>TRBJ2-3|TRBV7-2|TRBD2|-
CASSLGPGLAYADTQYF
TGTGCCAGCAGCTTAGGTCCGGGACTAGCCTACGCAGATACGCAGTATTTT
>TRBJ2-1|TRBV11-1|TRBD2|few
CASSLALGGRRSYNEQFF
TGTGCCAGCAGCTTAGCGCTTGGCGGGAGAAGATCCTACAATGAGCAGTTCTTC
>TRBJ2-3|TRBV15|-|few
CATDTRRAGTDTQYF
TGTGCCACCGATACCAGACGAGCCGGCACAGATACGCAGTATTTT
>TRBJ2-5|TRBV7-7|-|few
CASSFDSRGETQYF
TGTGCTAGCAGCTTCGATTCCCGGGGAGAGACCCAGTACTTC
>TRBJ2-6|TRBV11-1|TRBD1|-
CASSGLKSGTEPFFVANVLTF
TGTGCCAGCAGCGGACTTAAATCCGGGACAGAACCCTTTTTTGTGGCCAACGTCCTGACTTTC
>TRBJ2-3|TRBV13|-|-
CASSLGFSSTDTQYF
TGTGCCAGCAGCTTAGGATTCTCTAGCACAGATACGCAGTATTTT